The rows below give T cell receptor beta chains drawn from one sample of a study of blood T cell repertoires in COVID-19. TCRdb's table, derived via immunoSEQ multiplex PCR, lists solely in-frame clones and lacks some. The table lists 310,000 or so clones, around 86% of them singletons. The sample consisted of peripheral blood. Source of these receptors: a man in his sixties or seventies with acute or convalescent COVID-19. CDR3s include the opening cysteine and the closing phenylalanine or tryptophan. The order of the fields is D gene, J gene, clone size, V gene, CDR3 DNA, CDR3 protein. The D gene is left open where the match is weak. Clone size is shown for a subset of rows, as once, few, many or a class of expanded clone.

D gene: TRBD2
J gene: TRBJ2-2
clone size: -
V gene: TRBV6-5
CDR3 DNA: TGTGCCAGCAGTTACGTGGCGGGGGGGTTCACCGGGGAGCTGTTTTTT
CDR3 protein: CASSYVAGGFTGELFF

D gene: TRBD1
J gene: TRBJ2-7
clone size: -
V gene: TRBV4-2
CDR3 DNA: TGTGCCAGCAGCCAAGCTCGGGGACAGGGGGTACGCTCCTACGAGCAGTACTTC
CDR3 protein: CASSQARGQGVRSYEQYF

D gene: TRBD1
J gene: TRBJ2-3
clone size: -
V gene: TRBV4-3
CDR3 DNA: TGCGCCAGCAGCCAGGGACAGGGGGTCCCAAGCACAGATACGCAGTATTTT
CDR3 protein: CASSQGQGVPSTDTQYF

D gene: TRBD2
J gene: TRBJ2-1
clone size: -
V gene: TRBV5-1
CDR3 DNA: TGCGCCAGCAGCACCATAGCGGGAGTCACCTACAATGAGCAGTTCTTC
CDR3 protein: CASSTIAGVTYNEQFF

D gene: TRBD1
J gene: TRBJ2-4
clone size: few
V gene: TRBV29-1
CDR3 DNA: TGCAGCGGAGCCGACGACAGGGGGTACATTCAGTACTTC
CDR3 protein: CSGADDRGYIQYF

D gene: TRBD1
J gene: TRBJ2-5
clone size: -
V gene: TRBV4-2
CDR3 DNA: TGTGCCAGCAGCCAACGAACAGGGGACCAAGAGACCCAGTACTTC
CDR3 protein: CASSQRTGDQETQYF

D gene: -
J gene: TRBJ1-2
clone size: -
V gene: TRBV28
CDR3 DNA: TGTGCCAGCAGTCCATCCGGGGGGTTGGGCTATGGCTACACCTTC
CDR3 protein: CASSPSGGLGYGYTF

D gene: TRBD2
J gene: TRBJ2-3
clone size: -
V gene: TRBV5-8
CDR3 DNA: TGTGCCAGCAGCTTGGTCAGGCTAGCGGGGGCCCGAACGCAGTATTTT
CDR3 protein: CASSLVRLAGARTQYF

D gene: TRBD2
J gene: TRBJ2-3
clone size: -
V gene: TRBV12-3/TRBV12-4
CDR3 DNA: TGTGCCAGCAGCCCTAGCGGGGATACGCAGTATTTT
CDR3 protein: CASSPSGDTQYF

D gene: -
J gene: TRBJ1-2
clone size: -
V gene: TRBV18
CDR3 DNA: TGTGCCAGCTCCCTAGTAGGGGATGGCTACACCTTC
CDR3 protein: CASSLVGDGYTF

D gene: TRBD1
J gene: TRBJ2-2
clone size: -
V gene: TRBV2
CDR3 DNA: TGTGCCAGCAGCCTCGGACAGGGGGCAAGTACCGGGGAGCTGTTTTTT
CDR3 protein: CASSLGQGASTGELFF